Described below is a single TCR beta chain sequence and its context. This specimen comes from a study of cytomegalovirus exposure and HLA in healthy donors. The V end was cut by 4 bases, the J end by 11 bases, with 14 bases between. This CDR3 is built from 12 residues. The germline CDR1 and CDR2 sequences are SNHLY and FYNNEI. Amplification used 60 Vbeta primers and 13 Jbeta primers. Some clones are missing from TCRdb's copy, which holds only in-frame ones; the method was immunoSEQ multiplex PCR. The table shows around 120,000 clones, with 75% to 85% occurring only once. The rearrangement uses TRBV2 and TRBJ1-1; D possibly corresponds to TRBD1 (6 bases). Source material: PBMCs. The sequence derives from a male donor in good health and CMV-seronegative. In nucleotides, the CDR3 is TGTGCCAGCAGTGTTGGGGCAGGGGAGGCTTTCTTT. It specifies CASSVGAGEAFF.